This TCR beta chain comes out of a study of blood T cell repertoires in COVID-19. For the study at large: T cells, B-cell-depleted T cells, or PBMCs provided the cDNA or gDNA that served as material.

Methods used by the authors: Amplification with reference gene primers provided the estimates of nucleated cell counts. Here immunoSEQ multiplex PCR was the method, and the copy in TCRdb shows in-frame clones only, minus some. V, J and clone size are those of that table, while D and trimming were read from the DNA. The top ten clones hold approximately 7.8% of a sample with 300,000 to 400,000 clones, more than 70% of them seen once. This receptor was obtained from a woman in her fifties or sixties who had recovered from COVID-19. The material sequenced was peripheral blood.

CDR3 in amino acids: CASVRDRVNTEAFF. The CDR3 bases are TGTGCCAGCGTCAGGGACAGGGTGAACACTGAAGCTTTCTTT. The chain combines TRBV6-5 with TRBJ1-1; TRBD1 matches at 9 bases. V lost 8 bases to trimming and J lost 0 bases; unmatched junction nucleotides: 4. The CDR3 is 14 residues long. From germline, CDR1 is MNHEY and CDR2 SVGAGI.